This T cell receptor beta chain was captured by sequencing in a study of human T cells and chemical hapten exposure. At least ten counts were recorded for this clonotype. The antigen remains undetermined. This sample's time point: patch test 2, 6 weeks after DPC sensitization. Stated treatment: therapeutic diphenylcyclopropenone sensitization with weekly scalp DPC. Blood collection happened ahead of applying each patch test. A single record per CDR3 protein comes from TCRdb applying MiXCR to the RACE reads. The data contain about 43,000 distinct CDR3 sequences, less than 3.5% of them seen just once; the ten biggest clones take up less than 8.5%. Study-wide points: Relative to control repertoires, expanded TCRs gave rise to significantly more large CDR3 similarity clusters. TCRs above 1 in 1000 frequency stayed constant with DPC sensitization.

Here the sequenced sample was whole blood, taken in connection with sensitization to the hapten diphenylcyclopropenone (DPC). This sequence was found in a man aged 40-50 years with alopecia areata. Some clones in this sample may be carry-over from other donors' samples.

This CDR3 is CASSLMGRGNIQYF. DNA for the CDR3: TGTGCCAGCAGTTTAATGGGGAGGGGAAACATTCAGTACTTC. This chain joins TRBV12-3 or TRBV12-4 and TRBJ2-4; 7 positions match TRBD2. V gave up 2 bases and J gave up 6 bases; unmatched junction bases: 4. This CDR3 region has 14 residues.